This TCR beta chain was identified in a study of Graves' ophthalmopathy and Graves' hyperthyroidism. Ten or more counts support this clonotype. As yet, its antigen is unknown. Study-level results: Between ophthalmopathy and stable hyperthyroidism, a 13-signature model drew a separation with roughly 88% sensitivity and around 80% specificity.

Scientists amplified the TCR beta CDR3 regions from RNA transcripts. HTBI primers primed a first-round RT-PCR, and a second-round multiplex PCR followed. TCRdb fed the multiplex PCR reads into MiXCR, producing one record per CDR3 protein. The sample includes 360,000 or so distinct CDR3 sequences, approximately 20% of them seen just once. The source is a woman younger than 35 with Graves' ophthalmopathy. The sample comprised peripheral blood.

The CDR3 DNA reads TGTGCCAGCAGCGGGGGACCGCGGGTGGGCGAGCAGTACTTC. It encodes CASSGGPRVGEQYF. The chain employs TRBV7-2 and TRBJ2-7, with D perhaps TRBD1 or TRBD2 (5 bases each). V shed 5 bases and J shed 6 bases, with 17 bases lying between them. Germline-derived CDR1 and CDR2 are SGHTA and FQGNSA. The CDR3 length is 14 residues.